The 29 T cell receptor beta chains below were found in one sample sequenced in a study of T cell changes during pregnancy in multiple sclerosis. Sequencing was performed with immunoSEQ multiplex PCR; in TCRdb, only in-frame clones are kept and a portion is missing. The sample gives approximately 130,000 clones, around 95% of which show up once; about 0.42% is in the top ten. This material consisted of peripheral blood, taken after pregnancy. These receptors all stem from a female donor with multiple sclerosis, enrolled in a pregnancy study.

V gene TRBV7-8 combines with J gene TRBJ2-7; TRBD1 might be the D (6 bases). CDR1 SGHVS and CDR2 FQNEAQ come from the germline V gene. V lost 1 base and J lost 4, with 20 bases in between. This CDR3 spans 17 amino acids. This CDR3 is CASSLGRTVTSNYEQYF. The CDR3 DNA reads TGTGCCAGCAGCTTAGGGCGGACAGTAACAAGTAATTACGAGCAGTACTTC.

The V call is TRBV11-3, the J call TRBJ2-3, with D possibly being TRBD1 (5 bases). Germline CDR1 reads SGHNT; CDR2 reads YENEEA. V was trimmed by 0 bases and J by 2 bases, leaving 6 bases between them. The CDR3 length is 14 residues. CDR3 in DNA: TGTGCCAGCAGCTTAGATGGGGCCACAGATACGCAGTATTTT. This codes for CASSLDGATDTQYF. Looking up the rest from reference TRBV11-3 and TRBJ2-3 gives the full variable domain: EAGVVQSPRYKIIEKKQPVAFWCNPISGHNTLYWYLQNLGQGPELLIRYENEEAVDDSQLPKDRFSAERLKGVDSTLKIQPAELGDSAVYLCASSLDGATDTQYFGPGTRLTVL.

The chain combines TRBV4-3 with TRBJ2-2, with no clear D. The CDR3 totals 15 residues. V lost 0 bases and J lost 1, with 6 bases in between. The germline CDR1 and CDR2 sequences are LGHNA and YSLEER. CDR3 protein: CASSQDLLNTGELFF. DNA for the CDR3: TGCGCCAGCAGCCAAGATCTTTTGAACACCGGGGAGCTGTTTTTT.

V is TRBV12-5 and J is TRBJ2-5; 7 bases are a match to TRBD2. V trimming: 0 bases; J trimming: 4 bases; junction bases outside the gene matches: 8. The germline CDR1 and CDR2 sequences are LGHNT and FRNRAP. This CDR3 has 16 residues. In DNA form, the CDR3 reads TGTGCTAGTGGTTTGGTCCTATCCGGGAGGCTAGAGACCCAGTACTTC. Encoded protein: CASGLVLSGRLETQYF.

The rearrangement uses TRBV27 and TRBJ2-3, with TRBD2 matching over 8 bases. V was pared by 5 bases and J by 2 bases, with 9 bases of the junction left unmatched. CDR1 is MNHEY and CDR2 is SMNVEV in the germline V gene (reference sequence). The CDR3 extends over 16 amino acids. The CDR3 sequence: CASSMSGTSPTDTQYF. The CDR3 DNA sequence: TGTGCCAGCAGTATGTCCGGGACTAGTCCCACAGATACGCAGTATTTT.

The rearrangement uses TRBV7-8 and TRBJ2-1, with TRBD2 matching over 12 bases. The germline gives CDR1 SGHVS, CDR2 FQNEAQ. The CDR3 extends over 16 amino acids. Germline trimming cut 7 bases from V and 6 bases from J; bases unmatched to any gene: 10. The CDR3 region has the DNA TGTGCCAGCAAGGGACTAGCGGGCCCCTTTGGCAATGAGCAGTTCTTC. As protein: CASKGLAGPFGNEQFF.

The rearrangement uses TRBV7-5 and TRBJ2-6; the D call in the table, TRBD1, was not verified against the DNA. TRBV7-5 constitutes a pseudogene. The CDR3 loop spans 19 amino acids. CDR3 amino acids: CARSLGTRSPSSGANVLTF. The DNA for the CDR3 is TGTGCCAGAAGCTTAGGGACACGTAGCCCCAGCTCTGGGGCCAACGTCCTGACTTTC.

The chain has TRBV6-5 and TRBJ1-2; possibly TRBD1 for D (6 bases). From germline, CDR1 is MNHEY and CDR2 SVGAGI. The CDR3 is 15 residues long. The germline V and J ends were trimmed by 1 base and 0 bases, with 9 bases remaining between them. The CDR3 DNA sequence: TGTGCCAGCAGTTACTTTAGACAGGCTAACTATGGCTACACCTTC. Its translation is CASSYFRQANYGYTF.

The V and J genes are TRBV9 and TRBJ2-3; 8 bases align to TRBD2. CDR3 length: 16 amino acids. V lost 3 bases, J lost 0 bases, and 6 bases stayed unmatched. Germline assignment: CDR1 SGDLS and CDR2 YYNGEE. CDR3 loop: CASSAGTRPSTDTQYF. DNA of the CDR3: TGTGCCAGCAGCGCCGGGACTAGACCTAGCACAGATACGCAGTATTTT.

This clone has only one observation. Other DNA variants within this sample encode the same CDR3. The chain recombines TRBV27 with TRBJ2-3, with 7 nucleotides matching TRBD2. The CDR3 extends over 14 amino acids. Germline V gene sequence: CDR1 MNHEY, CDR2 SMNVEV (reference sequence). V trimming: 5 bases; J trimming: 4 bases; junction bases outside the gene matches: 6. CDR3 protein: CASSRPGLPDTQYF. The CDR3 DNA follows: TGTGCCAGCAGTAGGCCGGGACTACCAGATACGCAGTATTTT.

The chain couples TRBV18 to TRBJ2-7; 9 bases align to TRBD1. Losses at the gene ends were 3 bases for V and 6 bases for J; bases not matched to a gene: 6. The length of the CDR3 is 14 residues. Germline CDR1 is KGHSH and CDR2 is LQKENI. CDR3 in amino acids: CASSPRTGEAEQYF. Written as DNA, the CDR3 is TGTGCCAGCTCACCGAGGACAGGGGAGGCCGAGCAGTACTTC.

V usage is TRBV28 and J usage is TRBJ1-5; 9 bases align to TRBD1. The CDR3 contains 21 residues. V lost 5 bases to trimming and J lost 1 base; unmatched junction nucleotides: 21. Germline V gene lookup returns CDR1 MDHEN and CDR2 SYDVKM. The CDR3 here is CASSNGLRTGVFVGSNQPQHF. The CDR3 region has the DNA TGTGCCAGCAGTAACGGCCTTAGGACAGGGGTTTTTGTTGGGAGCAATCAGCCCCAGCATTTT.

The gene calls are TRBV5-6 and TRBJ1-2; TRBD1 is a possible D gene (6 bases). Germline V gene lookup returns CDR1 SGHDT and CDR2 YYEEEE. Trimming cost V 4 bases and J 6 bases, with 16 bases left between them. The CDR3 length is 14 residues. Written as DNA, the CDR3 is TGTGCCAGCAGCCAAAGACAGGTTCTTCATGGCTACACCTTC. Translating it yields CASSQRQVLHGYTF.

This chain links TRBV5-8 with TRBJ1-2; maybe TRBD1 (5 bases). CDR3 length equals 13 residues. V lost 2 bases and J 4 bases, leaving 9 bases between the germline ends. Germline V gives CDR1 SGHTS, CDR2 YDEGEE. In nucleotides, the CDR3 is TGTGCCAGCAGCTTAGACAGACGCTATGGCTACACCTTC. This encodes CASSLDRRYGYTF.

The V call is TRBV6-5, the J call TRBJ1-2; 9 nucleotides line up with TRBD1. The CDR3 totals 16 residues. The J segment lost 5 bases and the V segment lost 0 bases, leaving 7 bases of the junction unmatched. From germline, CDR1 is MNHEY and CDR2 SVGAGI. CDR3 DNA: TGTGCCAGCAGTTACTCACAGGGGGCTATAGGGTATGGCTACACCTTC. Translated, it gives CASSYSQGAIGYGYTF.

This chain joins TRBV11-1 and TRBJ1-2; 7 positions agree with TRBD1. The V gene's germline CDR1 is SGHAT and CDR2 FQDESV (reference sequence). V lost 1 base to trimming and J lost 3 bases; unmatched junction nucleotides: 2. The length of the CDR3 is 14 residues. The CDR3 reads CASSLEGTDYGYTF. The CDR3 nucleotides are TGTGCCAGCAGCTTAGAGGGGACAGACTATGGCTACACCTTC.

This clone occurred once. The CDR3 reads CASSRRGRPTFSYEQYF. Written as DNA, the CDR3 is TGTGCCAGCAGCCGCCGCGGGCGTCCAACCTTTAGCTACGAGCAGTACTTC. The gene calls are TRBV14 and TRBJ2-7; TRBD2 might be the D (5 bases). V lost 4 bases, J lost 3 bases, and 22 bases lay in between. Per the germline V gene, CDR1 is SGHDN and CDR2 is FVKESK. The length of the CDR3 is 17 residues.

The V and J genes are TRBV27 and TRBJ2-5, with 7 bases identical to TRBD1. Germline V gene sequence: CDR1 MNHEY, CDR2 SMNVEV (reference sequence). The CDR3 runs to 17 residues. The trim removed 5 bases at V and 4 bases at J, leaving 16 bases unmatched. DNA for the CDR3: TGTGCCAGCAGTCCCCGGACCGGGACAGTCAATGTAGAGACCCAGTACTTC. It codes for CASSPRTGTVNVETQYF.

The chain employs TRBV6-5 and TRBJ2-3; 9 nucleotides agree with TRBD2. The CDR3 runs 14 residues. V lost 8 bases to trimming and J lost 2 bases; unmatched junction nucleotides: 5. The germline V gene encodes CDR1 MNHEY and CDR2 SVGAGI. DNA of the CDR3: TGTGCCAGCGGTTTAGCGGGAGCCACAGATACGCAGTATTTT. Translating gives CASGLAGATDTQYF.

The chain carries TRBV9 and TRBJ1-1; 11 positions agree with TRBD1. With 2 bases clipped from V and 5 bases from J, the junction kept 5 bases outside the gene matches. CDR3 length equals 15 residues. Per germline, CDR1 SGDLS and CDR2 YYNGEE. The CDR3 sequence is CASSVSDRGRTEAFF. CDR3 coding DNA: TGTGCCAGCAGCGTCTCGGACAGGGGGCGAACTGAAGCTTTCTTT.

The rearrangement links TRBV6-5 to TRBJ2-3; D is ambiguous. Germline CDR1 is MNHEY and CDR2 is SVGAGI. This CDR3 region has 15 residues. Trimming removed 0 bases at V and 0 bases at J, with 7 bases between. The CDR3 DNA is TGTGCCAGCAGTTACTCGTGGAGTAGCACAGATACGCAGTATTTT. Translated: CASSYSWSSTDTQYF.

The CDR3 sequence is CASNRGGNQPQHF. Written as DNA, the CDR3 is TGTGCCAGTAACCGGGGGGGCAATCAGCCCCAGCATTTT. The chain links TRBV2 to TRBJ1-5; possible D gene TRBD1, 5 bases. Germline V gives CDR1 SNHLY, CDR2 FYNNEI. CDR3 size: 13 residues. Trimming pared 9 bases from V and 2 bases from J, leaving 11 bases between.

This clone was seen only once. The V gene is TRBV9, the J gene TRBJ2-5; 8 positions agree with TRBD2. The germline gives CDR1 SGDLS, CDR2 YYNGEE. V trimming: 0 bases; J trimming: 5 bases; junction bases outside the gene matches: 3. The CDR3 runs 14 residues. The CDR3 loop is CASSVAAGGETQYF. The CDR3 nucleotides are TGTGCCAGCAGCGTAGCGGCGGGGGGCGAGACCCAGTACTTC.

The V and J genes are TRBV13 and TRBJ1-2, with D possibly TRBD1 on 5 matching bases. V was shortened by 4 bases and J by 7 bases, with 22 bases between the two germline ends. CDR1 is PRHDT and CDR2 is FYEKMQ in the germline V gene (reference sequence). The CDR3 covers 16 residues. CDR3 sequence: CASSSGRGESGGGYTF. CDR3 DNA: TGTGCCAGCAGCTCTGGGAGGGGAGAGTCCGGCGGTGGCTACACCTTC.

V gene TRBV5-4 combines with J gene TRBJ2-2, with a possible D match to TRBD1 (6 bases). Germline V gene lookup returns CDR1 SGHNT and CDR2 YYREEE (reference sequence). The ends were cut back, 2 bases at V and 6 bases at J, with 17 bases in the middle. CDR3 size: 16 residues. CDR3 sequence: CASSFGRPTGPGELFF. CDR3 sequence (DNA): TGTGCCAGCAGCTTCGGAAGACCGACAGGTCCCGGGGAGCTGTTTTTT.

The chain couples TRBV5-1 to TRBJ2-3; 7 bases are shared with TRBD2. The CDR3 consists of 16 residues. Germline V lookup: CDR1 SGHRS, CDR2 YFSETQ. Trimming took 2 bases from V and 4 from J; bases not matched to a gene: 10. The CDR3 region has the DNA TGCGCCAGCAGCTTAAACCGGGCGGGAGTGGCAGATACGCAGTATTTT. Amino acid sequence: CASSLNRAGVADTQYF. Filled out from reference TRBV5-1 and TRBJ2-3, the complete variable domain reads KAGVTQTPRYLIKTRGQQVTLSCSPISGHRSVSWYQQTPGQGLQFLFEYFSETQRNKGNFPGRFSGRQFSNSRSEMNVSTLELGDSALYLCASSLNRAGVADTQYFGPGTRLTVL.

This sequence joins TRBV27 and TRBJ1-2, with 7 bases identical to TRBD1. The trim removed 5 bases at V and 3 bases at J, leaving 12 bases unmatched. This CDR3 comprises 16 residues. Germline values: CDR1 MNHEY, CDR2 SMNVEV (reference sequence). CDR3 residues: CASSTSRQGGYYGYTF. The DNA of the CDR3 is TGTGCCAGCAGTACCTCCAGACAGGGTGGTTACTATGGCTACACCTTC.

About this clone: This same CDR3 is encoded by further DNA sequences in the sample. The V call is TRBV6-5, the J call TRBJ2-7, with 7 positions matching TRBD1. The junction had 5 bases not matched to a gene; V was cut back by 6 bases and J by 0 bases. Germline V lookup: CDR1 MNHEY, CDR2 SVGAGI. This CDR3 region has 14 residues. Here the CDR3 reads CASRTTGSSYEQYF. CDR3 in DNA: TGTGCCAGCAGGACGACAGGGAGCTCCTACGAGCAGTACTTC.

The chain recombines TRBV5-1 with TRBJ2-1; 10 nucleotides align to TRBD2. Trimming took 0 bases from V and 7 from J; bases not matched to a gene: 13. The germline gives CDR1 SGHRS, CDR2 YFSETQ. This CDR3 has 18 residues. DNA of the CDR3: TGCGCCAGCAGCTTGGGACTAGCGGGCCACTCGGAGGGAAATGAGCAGTTCTTC. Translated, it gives CASSLGLAGHSEGNEQFF.